These 22 T cell receptor beta chains originate from one sample sequenced in a study of T cell changes during pregnancy in multiple sclerosis. The protocol was immunoSEQ multiplex PCR, while the TCRdb copy is restricted to in-frame clones and leaves out a portion. The data contain 90,000 to 130,000 clones, 90% to 95% of them singletons. Source: peripheral blood, taken in the third trimester of pregnancy. Receptor source: a female donor with multiple sclerosis, enrolled in a pregnancy study.

The rearrangement joins TRBV11-2 to TRBJ1-4, with TRBD1 matching 7 bases. J gave up 1 base and V 4 bases, and 12 bases lay outside the gene matches. Germline loops: CDR1 SGHAT, CDR2 FQNNGV. The CDR3 runs to 18 residues. The CDR3 DNA follows: TGTGCCAGCAGCTCAAGAACAGGGGCGAGGGGAACTAATGAAAAACTGTTTTTT. Residues: CASSSRTGARGTNEKLFF.

The chain couples TRBV29-1 to TRBJ1-1, with D hard to call. The germline V and J ends were trimmed by 6 bases and 2 bases, with 19 bases remaining between them. Germline CDR1 is SQVTM and CDR2 is ANQGSEA. The length of the CDR3 is 15 residues. This CDR3 reads CSVFTGVRLNTEAFF. The CDR3 nucleotides read TGCAGCGTCTTCACCGGAGTCAGACTCAACACTGAAGCTTTCTTT. Filled out from reference TRBV29-1 and TRBJ1-1, the complete variable domain reads SAVISQKPSRDICQRGTSLTIQCQVDSQVTMMFWYRQQPGQSLTLIATANQGSEATYESGFVIDKFPISRPNLTFSTLTVSNMSPEDSSIYLCSVFTGVRLNTEAFFGQGTRLTVV.

The V and J genes are TRBV5-4 and TRBJ2-1; tentatively, D is TRBD1 (6 bases). V was cut by 3 bases and J by 5 bases, with 15 bases left in between. Germline V gene sequence: CDR1 SGHNT, CDR2 YYREEE (reference sequence). CDR3 length equals 15 residues. The CDR3 sequence: CASSSLRTADNEQFF. In nucleotides, the CDR3 is TGTGCCAGCAGCTCCCTTAGGACAGCAGACAATGAGCAGTTCTTC.

The chain employs TRBV5-4 and TRBJ2-3; 7 bases fit TRBD1. V was pared by 4 bases and J by 2 bases, with 10 bases of the junction left unmatched. The CDR3 is made up of 16 amino acids. The germline gives CDR1 SGHNT, CDR2 YYREEE (reference sequence). The DNA for the CDR3 is TGTGCCAGCAGCGCCCCGGGACAGCGATCCACAGATACGCAGTATTTT. Amino acid sequence: CASSAPGQRSTDTQYF.

The genes are TRBV27 and TRBJ2-7, with D maybe TRBD1 (6 bases). The germline V gene encodes CDR1 MNHEY and CDR2 SMNVEV (reference sequence). The CDR3 sequence is 14 residues long. V lost 6 bases and J 2 bases, leaving 14 bases between the germline ends. In DNA, the CDR3 is TGTGCCAGCAGAAAAACAGGGCTCCCCTACGAGCAGTACTTC. The encoded protein is CASRKTGLPYEQYF.

This clone was seen just once. This chain connects TRBV5-1 to TRBJ2-3; no clear D. V lost 0 bases to trimming and J lost 1 base, with 15 bases between them. The CDR3 is 17 residues long. Germline lookup yields CDR1 SGHRS and CDR2 YFSETQ. The CDR3 sequence: CASSLASSPQGTDTQYF. In nucleotides, the CDR3 is TGCGCCAGCAGCTTGGCCTCGAGTCCCCAAGGCACAGATACGCAGTATTTT.

V and J are TRBV7-8 and TRBJ1-3; the D gene is possibly TRBD1 (6 bases). CDR1 is SGHVS and CDR2 is FQNEAQ in the germline V gene. This CDR3 spans 17 amino acids. Trimming took off 5 bases at V and 2 bases at J, with 19 bases between the two ends. Here the CDR3 DNA reads TGTGCCAGCAGCCGCGGGGGCCGGGGTGAGGCTGGAAACACCATATATTTT. This sequence encodes CASSRGGRGEAGNTIYF.

The V and J genes are TRBV7-6 and TRBJ2-2, with D maybe TRBD2 (7 bases). Germline V gives CDR1 SGHVS, CDR2 FNYEAQ. V was cut by 2 bases and J by 2 bases, with 24 bases left in between. This CDR3 region has 20 residues. This CDR3 is CASSLRPPPPGGRNTGELFF. CDR3 coding DNA: TGTGCCAGCAGCTTACGGCCCCCGCCCCCCGGGGGGCGAAACACCGGGGAGCTGTTTTTT.

The genes are TRBV2 and TRBJ1-1; TRBD1 is a possible D gene (5 bases). This CDR3 has 16 residues. Per germline, CDR1 SNHLY and CDR2 FYNNEI. V was clipped by 3 bases and J by 0 bases, with 14 bases between them. In nucleotides, the CDR3 is TGTGCCAGCAGTGAGGCGGGACGGACGATGAACACTGAAGCTTTCTTT. Its protein is CASSEAGRTMNTEAFF.

The chain links TRBV6-5 to TRBJ2-7; D is unresolved. The CDR3 extends over 14 amino acids. The germline CDR1 and CDR2 sequences are MNHEY and SVGAGI. The V gene lost 2 bases and the J gene lost 0 bases, with 8 bases spanning the gap. The CDR3 DNA reads TGTGCCAGCAGTTACGACTCGGTCTCCTACGAGCAGTACTTC. It codes for CASSYDSVSYEQYF.

The rearrangement links TRBV5-6 to TRBJ2-1, with TRBD2 matching over 14 bases. V gave up 7 bases and J gave up 6 bases; unmatched junction bases: 6. Germline V CDR1 and CDR2: SGHDT, YYEEEE. This CDR3 comprises 15 residues. The CDR3 protein is CASLGTSGSINEQFF. The DNA of the CDR3 is TGTGCCAGCCTCGGGACTAGCGGGAGTATCAATGAGCAGTTCTTC.

The CDR3 nucleotides are TGCAGCGTTGCGGTCACCGGGGAGCTGTTTTTT. Translation: CSVAVTGELFF. This chain joins TRBV29-1 and TRBJ2-2; no definite D call. This CDR3 has 11 residues. The germline V gene has CDR1 SQVTM and CDR2 ANQGSEA. Trimming removed 4 bases at V and 4 bases at J, with 4 bases between.

The chain links TRBV30 to TRBJ1-4; 8 bases agree with TRBD1. Losses at the gene ends were 5 bases for V and 7 bases for J; bases not matched to a gene: 3. The germline gives CDR1 GTSNPN, CDR2 SVGIG (reference sequence). CDR3 size: 12 residues. CDR3 in DNA: TGTGCCTGGGCGACAGGGGTTGAAAAACTGTTTTTT. As protein: CAWATGVEKLFF. Complete variable domain (other parts from reference TRBV30 and TRBJ1-4): SQTIHQWPATLVQPVGSPLSLECTVEGTSNPNLYWYRQAAGRGLQLLFYSVGIGQISSEVPQNLSASRPQDRQFILSSKKLLLSDSGFYLCAWATGVEKLFFGSGTQLSVL.

The V and J genes are TRBV30 and TRBJ1-2, with a weak D call TRBD1 (5 bases). The germline CDR1 and CDR2 sequences are GTSNPN and SVGIG (reference sequence). V lost 0 bases to trimming and J lost 4 bases, with 12 bases between them. The CDR3 extends over 14 amino acids. CDR3 in amino acids: CAWSVPGPVYGYTF. CDR3 bases: TGTGCCTGGAGTGTACCAGGGCCGGTCTATGGCTACACCTTC.

The J gene is TRBJ2-3, the V gene TRBV29-1, with TRBD2 as a possible D gene (6 bases). The CDR3 length is 13 residues. The V end was cut by 1 base, the J end by 6 bases, with 11 bases between. Germline V gene data show CDR1 as SQVTM and CDR2 as ANQGSEA. CDR3 coding DNA: TGCAGCGTTGAAGTAGGCGGGATTGATACGCAGTATTTT. It is translated as CSVEVGGIDTQYF.

The chain links TRBV19 to TRBJ2-7, with 11 bases that match TRBD1. After removal of 3 bases from V and 2 bases from J, the junction contained 6 bases not matched to a gene. This CDR3 is 16 amino acids long. Per germline, CDR1 LNHDA and CDR2 SQIVND (reference sequence). DNA of the CDR3: TGTGCCAGTAGTATCTTACCGGGACAGGGGGCCTACGAGCAGTACTTC. Translated: CASSILPGQGAYEQYF.

This chain connects TRBV27 to TRBJ2-2; tentatively, D is TRBD2 (6 bases). Germline V gene data show CDR1 as MNHEY and CDR2 as SMNVEV (reference sequence). Between the trimmed V and J ends, which lost 3 bases and 4 bases, there was a span of 12 bases. This CDR3 has 15 residues. CDR3 DNA sequence: TGTGCCAGCAGTTTTGATCAGCGGGCCACCGGGGAGCTGTTTTTT. Encoded protein: CASSFDQRATGELFF.

V and J are TRBV5-4 and TRBJ2-1; TRBD2 matches at 8 bases. CDR1 SGHNT and CDR2 YYREEE come from the germline V gene (reference sequence). V shed 4 bases, J shed 6 bases, and the junction held 6 bases outside the gene matches. The CDR3 contains 14 residues. The CDR3 DNA sequence: TGTGCCAGCAGCGCCCCCGGGAGGGGCAATGAGCAGTTCTTC. Protein product: CASSAPGRGNEQFF.

Concerning this clone: Within the sample, other DNA sequences also encode this same CDR3. The chain uses TRBV28 and TRBJ1-2; 8 bases map to TRBD1. The CDR3 length is 14 residues. V lost 6 bases and J lost 3; bases outside the gene matches: 6. In germline, CDR1 is MDHEN, CDR2 SYDVKM. CDR3: CASSSGQGHYGYTF. CDR3 bases: TGTGCCAGCAGCTCTGGACAGGGCCACTATGGCTACACCTTC.

V usage is TRBV5-4 and J usage is TRBJ1-2, with unresolved D. V lost 3 bases to trimming and J lost 5 bases, with 14 bases between them. Germline V gene data show CDR1 as SGHNT and CDR2 as YYREEE (reference sequence). CDR3 length: 14 residues. CDR3 DNA sequence: TGTGCCAGCAGCTCAGGAGGAGTCTCTTATGGCTACACCTTC. This codes for CASSSGGVSYGYTF.

J is TRBJ2-2 and V is TRBV10-3; 8 bases line up with TRBD1. With V trimmed by 5 bases and J by 5 bases, 7 bases remained unmatched. The germline V gene has CDR1 ENHRY and CDR2 SYGVKD. The CDR3 runs 15 residues. CDR3 DNA sequence: TGTGCCATCAGTCGACAGGGGCGATGGACCGGGGAGCTGTTTTTT. Translated, it gives CAISRQGRWTGELFF.

The J gene is TRBJ1-2, the V gene TRBV5-1; TRBD1 is a possible D gene (6 bases). CDR1 is SGHRS and CDR2 is YFSETQ in the germline V gene. CDR3 length: 12 residues. V gave up 4 bases and J gave up 6 bases, with 10 bases separating them. CDR3 coding DNA: TGCGCCAGCAGCGAACAGGGTGATGGCTACACCTTC. This encodes CASSEQGDGYTF.